This TCR beta chain was obtained from a study of cytomegalovirus exposure and HLA in healthy donors. The study's findings and limits: Reportedly, diagnosis of cytomegalovirus status by the classifier showed high specificity and sensitivity.

The germline V gene has CDR1 SGHVS and CDR2 FNYEAQ. V lost 3 bases and J lost 5; bases outside the gene matches: 9. The CDR3 runs to 16 residues. TCRdb keeps only in-frame clones here, not all; method: immunoSEQ multiplex PCR. The sample has over 150,000 clones; about 95% are singletons. With regard to this clone: Antigen specificity is unknown.

J is TRBJ2-3 and V is TRBV7-6; 9 bases are a match to TRBD2. This TCR derives from a woman aged 18-30 years in good health and CMV-seronegative. Sequencing used PBMCs. The CDR3 nucleotides read TGTGCCAGCAGCTTGGGCGGGGGGGCCCGGGGAGATACGCAGTATTTT. Amino acid sequence: CASSLGGGARGDTQYF.